This T cell receptor beta chain was documented in a study of blood T cell repertoires in COVID-19. Study details: From the United States, Italy and Spain came samples of acute and convalescent COVID-19.

In the original analysis: Using reference gene primer amplification, nucleated cell counts were estimated. This table comes from immunoSEQ multiplex PCR, and its TCRdb copy is limited to in-frame clones, with some not included. Clone size and the V and J calls come from that table; the DNA yielded D and trimming. There are fewer than 400,000 clones in the sample; 90% to 95% occur only once, and 3.5% to 5% lies in the top ten. Germline trimming cut 3 bases from V and 9 bases from J; bases unmatched to any gene: 4. Germline V CDR1 and CDR2: MRHNA, SNTAGT. This CDR3 comprises 13 residues. This sequence originates from a woman under 40 who had been exposed to COVID-19. The sequenced sample was PBMCs or T cells enriched from blood (not recorded which). The genes are TRBV6-4 and TRBJ2-1; 8 bases agree with TRBD2. In nucleotides, the CDR3 is TGTGCCAGCAGTGAGGGACTAGGTATTGAGCAGTTCTTC. Protein product: CASSEGLGIEQFF.